The present T cell receptor (beta chain) was sequenced within a study of blood T cells in healthy people across ages. Regarding the study as a whole: In these data, TCR beta diversity tracked strongly with naive T cell percentage.

For this clonotype: Its cognate antigen is unknown.

Using a J-beta primer mix together with a sample-barcoded 5' primer, a second PCR was run for about 7 to 12 cycles. From the 5' RACE reads, TCRdb called clonotypes with MiXCR, one entry per CDR3 protein. In the table there are 720,000 or so distinct CDR3 sequences, roughly two fifths of which are singletons. The extraction recovered at least 6 micrograms of total RNA per sample. This CDR3 has 17 residues. The germline V gene has CDR1 SGHVS and CDR2 FQNEAQ. Between the trimmed V and J ends, which lost 1 base and 2 bases, there was a span of 18 bases. The sample taken for sequencing was blood. The V and J genes are TRBV7-8 and TRBJ2-7; D is possibly TRBD1 or TRBD2 (5 bases each). The sequence derives from a man older than 75 in good health. CDR3 sequence reads: CASSLGGAPPTPYEQYF. For the CDR3, the DNA is TGTGCCAGCAGCTTAGGAGGGGCCCCACCCACCCCCTACGAGCAGTACTTC.